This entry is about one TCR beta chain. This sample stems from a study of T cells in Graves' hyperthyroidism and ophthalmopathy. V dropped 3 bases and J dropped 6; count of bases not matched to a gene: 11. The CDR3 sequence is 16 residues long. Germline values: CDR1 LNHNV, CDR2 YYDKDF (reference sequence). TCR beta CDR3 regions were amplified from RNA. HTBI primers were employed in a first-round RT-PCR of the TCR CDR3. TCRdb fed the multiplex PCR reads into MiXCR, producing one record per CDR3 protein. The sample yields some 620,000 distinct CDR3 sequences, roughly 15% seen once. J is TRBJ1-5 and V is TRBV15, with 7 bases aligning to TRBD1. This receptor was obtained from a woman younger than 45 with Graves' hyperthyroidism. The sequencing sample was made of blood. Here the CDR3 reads CATSSLPNRGGQPQHF. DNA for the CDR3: TGTGCCACCAGCAGTCTCCCTAACAGGGGAGGTCAGCCCCAGCATTTT.